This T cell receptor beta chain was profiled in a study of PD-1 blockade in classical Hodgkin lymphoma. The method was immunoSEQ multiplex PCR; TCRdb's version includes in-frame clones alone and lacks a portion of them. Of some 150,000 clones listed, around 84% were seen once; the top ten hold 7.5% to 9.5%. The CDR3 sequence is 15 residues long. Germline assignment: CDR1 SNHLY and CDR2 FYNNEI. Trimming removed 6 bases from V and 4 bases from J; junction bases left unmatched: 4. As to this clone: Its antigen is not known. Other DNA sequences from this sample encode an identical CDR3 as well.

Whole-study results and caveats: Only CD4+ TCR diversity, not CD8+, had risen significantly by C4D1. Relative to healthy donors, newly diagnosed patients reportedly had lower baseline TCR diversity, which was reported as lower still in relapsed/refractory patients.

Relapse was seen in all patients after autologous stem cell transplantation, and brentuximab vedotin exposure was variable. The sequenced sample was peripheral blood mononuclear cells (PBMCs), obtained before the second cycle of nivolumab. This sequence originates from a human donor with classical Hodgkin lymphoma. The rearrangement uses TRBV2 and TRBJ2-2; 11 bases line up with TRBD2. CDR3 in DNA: TGTGCCAGCAGACTAGCGGGGGCAGGCACCGGGGAGCTGTTTTTT. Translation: CASRLAGAGTGELFF.